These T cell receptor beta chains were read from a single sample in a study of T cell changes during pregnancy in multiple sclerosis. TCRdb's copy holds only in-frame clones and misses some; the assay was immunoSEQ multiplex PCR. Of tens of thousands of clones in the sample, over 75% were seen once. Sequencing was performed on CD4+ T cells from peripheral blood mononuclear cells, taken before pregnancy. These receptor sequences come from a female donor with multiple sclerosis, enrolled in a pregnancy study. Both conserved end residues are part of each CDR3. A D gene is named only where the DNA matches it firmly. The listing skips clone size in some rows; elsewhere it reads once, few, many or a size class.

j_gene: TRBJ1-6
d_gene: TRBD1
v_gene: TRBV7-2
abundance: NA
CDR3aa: CASSLLWTGASPLHF
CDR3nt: TGTGCCAGCAGCCTACTTTGGACAGGGGCCTCACCCCTCCACTTT

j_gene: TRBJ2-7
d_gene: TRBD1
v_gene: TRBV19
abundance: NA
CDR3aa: CASSTTGSSSYEQYF
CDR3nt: TGTGCCAGTAGTACGACAGGGTCCTCCTCCTACGAGCAGTACTTC

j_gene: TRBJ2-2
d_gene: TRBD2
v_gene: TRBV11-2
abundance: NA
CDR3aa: CASSPTSGGWGELFF
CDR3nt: TGTGCCAGCAGCCCGACTAGCGGGGGGTGGGGGGAGCTGTTTTTT

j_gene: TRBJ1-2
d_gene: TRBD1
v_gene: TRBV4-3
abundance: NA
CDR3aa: CASSQGIGTANYGYTF
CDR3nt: TGCGCCAGCAGCCAAGGTATAGGGACAGCTAACTATGGCTACACCTTC

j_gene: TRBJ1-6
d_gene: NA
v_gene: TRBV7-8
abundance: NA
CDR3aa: CASSLLRGGYNSPLHF
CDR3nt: TGTGCCAGCAGCTTATTGAGGGGGGGGTATAATTCACCCCTCCACTTT

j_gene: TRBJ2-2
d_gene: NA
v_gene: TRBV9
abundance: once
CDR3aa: CASSPREVKSGELFF
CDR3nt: TGTGCCAGCAGTCCTCGGGAAGTGAAGTCCGGGGAGCTGTTTTTT

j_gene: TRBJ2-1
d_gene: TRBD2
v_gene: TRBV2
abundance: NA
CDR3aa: CASSDGLAYEQFF
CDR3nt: TGTGCCAGCAGTGATGGACTAGCGTATGAGCAGTTCTTC

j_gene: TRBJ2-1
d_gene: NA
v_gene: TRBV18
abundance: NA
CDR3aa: CASSMRPDSAANEQFF
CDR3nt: TGTGCCAGCTCCATGAGACCGGACAGTGCCGCCAATGAGCAGTTCTTC

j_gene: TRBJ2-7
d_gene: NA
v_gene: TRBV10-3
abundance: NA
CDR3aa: CAIRNRVAAYEQYF
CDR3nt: TGTGCCATCAGAAACAGGGTCGCAGCCTACGAGCAGTACTTC

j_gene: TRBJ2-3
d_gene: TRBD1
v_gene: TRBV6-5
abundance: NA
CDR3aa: CASRRWTGPADTQYF
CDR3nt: TGTGCCAGCAGACGCTGGACAGGGCCTGCAGATACGCAGTATTTT

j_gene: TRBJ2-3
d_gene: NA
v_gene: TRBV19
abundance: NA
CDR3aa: CASSIDGTDTQYF
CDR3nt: TGTGCCAGTAGTATAGACGGCACAGATACGCAGTATTTT

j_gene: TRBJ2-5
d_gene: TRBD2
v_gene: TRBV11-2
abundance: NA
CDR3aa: CASSPLLAGGGETQYF
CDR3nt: TGTGCCAGCAGCCCCCTACTAGCGGGAGGGGGAGAGACCCAGTACTTC

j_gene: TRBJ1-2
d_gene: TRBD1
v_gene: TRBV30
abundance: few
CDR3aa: CAWSQDRGYGYTF
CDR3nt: TGTGCCTGGAGCCAGGACAGGGGGTATGGCTACACCTTC

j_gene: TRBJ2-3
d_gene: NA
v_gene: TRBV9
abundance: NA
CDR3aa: CASSVGPSGPRAAQYF
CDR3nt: TGTGCCAGCAGCGTAGGTCCGAGCGGGCCGAGGGCTGCGCAGTATTTT

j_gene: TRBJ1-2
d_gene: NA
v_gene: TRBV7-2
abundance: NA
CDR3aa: CASSNAQRGGYGYTF
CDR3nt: TGTGCCAGCAGCAATGCACAACGGGGAGGCTATGGCTACACCTTC

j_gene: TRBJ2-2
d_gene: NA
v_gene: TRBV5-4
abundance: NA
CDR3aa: CASSLGTHYRVGLDTGELFF
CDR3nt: TGTGCCAGCAGCTTGGGAACACACTACAGGGTGGGGCTGGACACCGGGGAGCTGTTTTTT

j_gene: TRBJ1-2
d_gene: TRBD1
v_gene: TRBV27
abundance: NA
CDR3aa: CASSSGTGARRGYTF
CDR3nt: TGTGCCAGCAGTTCAGGGACAGGGGCTAGGAGAGGCTACACCTTC

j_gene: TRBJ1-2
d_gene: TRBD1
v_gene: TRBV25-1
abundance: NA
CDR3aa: CASIDSGQVIPGGYTF
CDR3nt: TGTGCCAGCATAGATTCTGGACAGGTTATTCCAGGAGGCTACACCTTC

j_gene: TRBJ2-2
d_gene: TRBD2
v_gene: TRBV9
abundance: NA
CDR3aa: CASSVSGREGGELFF
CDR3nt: TGTGCCAGCAGCGTGAGCGGGAGGGAGGGCGGGGAGCTGTTTTTT

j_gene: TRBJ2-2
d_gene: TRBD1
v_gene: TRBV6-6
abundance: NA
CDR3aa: CASSYSPGQGPGELFF
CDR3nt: TGTGCCAGCAGTTACTCACCGGGACAGGGCCCCGGGGAGCTGTTTTTT

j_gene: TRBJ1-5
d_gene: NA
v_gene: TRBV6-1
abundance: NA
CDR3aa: CASGTGGGAWQPQHF
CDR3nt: TGTGCCAGCGGCACTGGGGGGGGCGCATGGCAGCCCCAGCATTTT

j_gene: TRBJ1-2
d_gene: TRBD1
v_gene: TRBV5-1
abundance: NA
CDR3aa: CASNQGANYGYTF
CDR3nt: TGCGCCAGCAATCAGGGGGCTAACTATGGCTACACCTTC

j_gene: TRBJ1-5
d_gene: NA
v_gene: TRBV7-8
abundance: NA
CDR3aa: CASSPSGNQPQHF
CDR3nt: TGTGCCAGCAGCCCGTCCGGGAATCAGCCCCAGCATTTT

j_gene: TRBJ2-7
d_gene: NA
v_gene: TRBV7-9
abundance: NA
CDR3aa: CASSLVLGDTEQYF
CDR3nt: TGTGCCAGCAGCTTAGTATTGGGGGACACCGAGCAGTACTTC

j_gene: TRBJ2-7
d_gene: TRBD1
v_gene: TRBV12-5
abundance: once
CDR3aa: CASGLVSGTGSSYEQYF
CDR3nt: TGTGCTAGTGGTTTGGTTTCCGGGACAGGTTCATCCTACGAGCAGTACTTC

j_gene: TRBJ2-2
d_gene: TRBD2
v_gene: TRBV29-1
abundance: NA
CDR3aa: CSSRGEGTGELFF
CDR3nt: TGCAGTTCGCGGGGGGAGGGGACCGGGGAGCTGTTTTTT

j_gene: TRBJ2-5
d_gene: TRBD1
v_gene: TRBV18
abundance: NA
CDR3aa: CASSHRDSFLGTQYF
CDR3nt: TGTGCCAGCTCACACCGGGACAGTTTTTTGGGGACCCAGTACTTC

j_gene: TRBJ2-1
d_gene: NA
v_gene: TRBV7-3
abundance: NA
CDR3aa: CASSKTGTSNEQFF
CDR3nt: TGTGCCAGCAGTAAGACCGGGACAAGCAATGAGCAGTTCTTC

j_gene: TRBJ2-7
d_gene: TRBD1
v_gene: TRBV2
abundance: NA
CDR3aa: CASRGTGGDYEQYF
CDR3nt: TGTGCCAGCAGAGGGACAGGGGGGGACTACGAGCAGTACTTC

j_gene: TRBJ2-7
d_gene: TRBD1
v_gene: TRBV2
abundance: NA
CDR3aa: CASRLEAGGAYEQYF
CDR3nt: TGTGCCAGCAGGCTGGAGGCAGGGGGCGCCTACGAGCAGTACTTC

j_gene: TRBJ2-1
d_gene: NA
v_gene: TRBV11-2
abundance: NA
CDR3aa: CASSSRGRVIVNEQFF
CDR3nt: TGTGCCAGCAGCTCCCGAGGCAGGGTTATCGTCAATGAGCAGTTCTTC

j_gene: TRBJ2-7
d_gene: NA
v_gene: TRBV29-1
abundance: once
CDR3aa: CSVDGVAGRPGQYF
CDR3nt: TGCAGCGTTGACGGGGTGGCAGGAAGGCCGGGGCAGTACTTC

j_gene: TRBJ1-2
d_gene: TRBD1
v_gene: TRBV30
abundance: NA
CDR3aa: CARRQGTYGYTF
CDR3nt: TGTGCCCGGAGACAGGGAACCTATGGCTACACCTTC

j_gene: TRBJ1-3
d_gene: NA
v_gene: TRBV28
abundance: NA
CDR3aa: CASSLHGREEGNTIYF
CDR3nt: TGTGCCAGCAGTTTACACGGCAGGGAGGAAGGAAACACCATATATTTT

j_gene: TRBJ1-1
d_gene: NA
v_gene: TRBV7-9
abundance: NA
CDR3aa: CASYTLGGMNTEAFF
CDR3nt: TGTGCCAGCTATACTCTGGGGGGAATGAACACTGAAGCTTTCTTT

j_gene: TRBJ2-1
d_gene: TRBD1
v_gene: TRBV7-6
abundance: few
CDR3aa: CASSQTGQSYNEQFF
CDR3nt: TGTGCCAGCAGCCAGACAGGGCAATCCTACAATGAGCAGTTCTTC

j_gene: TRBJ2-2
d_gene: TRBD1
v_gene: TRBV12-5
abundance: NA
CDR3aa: CASGSGQGNTGELFF
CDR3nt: TGTGCTAGTGGCTCGGGACAGGGGAACACCGGGGAGCTGTTTTTT

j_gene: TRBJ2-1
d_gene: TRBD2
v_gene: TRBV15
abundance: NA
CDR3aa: CATSRQRGLGNNEQFF
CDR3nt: TGTGCCACCAGCAGACAAAGGGGACTAGGAAACAATGAGCAGTTCTTC

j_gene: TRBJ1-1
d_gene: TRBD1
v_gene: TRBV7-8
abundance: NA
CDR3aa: CASSPGQGRLMNTEAFF
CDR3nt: TGTGCCAGCAGCCCCGGACAGGGGAGGCTCATGAACACTGAAGCTTTCTTT

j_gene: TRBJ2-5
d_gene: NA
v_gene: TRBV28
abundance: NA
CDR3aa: CASSFPTGRWQETQYF
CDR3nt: TGTGCCAGCAGTTTCCCGACAGGGAGGTGGCAAGAGACCCAGTACTTC

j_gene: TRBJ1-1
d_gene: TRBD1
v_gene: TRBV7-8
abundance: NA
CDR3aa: CASSARAGTGHAFF
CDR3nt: TGTGCCAGCAGCGCCCGGGCGGGGACAGGACATGCTTTCTTT